This T cell receptor (beta chain) was recovered during a study of regulatory T cells in long-lasting Graves disease. The CDR3 sequence is 15 residues long. CDR1 is DFQATT, CDR2 SNEGSKA, per germline (reference sequence). The V end lost 6 bases, the J end lost 1 base, and 18 bases lay between the germline ends. This clonotype was recorded at least ten times. Its antigen is not known. Arm-PCR with iRepertoire HTBI primers amplified the CDR3 regions for these TCR beta libraries. MiXCR, applied by TCRdb to the multiplex PCR reads, yields one record per CDR3 protein. Of almost 450,000 distinct CDR3 sequences in the sample, about 15% were seen once. The time point: newly diagnosed GD, antithyroid drugs for less than 3 months. Making the TCR library involved RNA that had been extracted from PBMCs. Findings and limits, study-wide: For persistent Graves' patients, TCR diversity was lower than for newly diagnosed ones. TRBV28, TRBJ1-2 and TRBJ2-5 were favored in persistent disease.

These data are also associated with another study on T cells in Graves' hyperthyroidism and ophthalmopathy. From that paper: Hyperthyroidism, newly diagnosed and lasting under 2 months, affected patients aged 18 to 65.

This TCR came from a woman under 40 with Graves disease. Source: peripheral blood mononuclear cells (PBMCs), taken at new diagnosis, from a patient treated with antithyroid drugs. V is TRBV20-1 and J is TRBJ1-1, with TRBD1 as a possible D gene (5 bases). CDR3 region: CSAPRGIGANTEAFF. As DNA, the CDR3 is TGCAGTGCCCCCCGGGGGATTGGTGCGAACACTGAAGCTTTCTTT.